This T cell receptor (beta chain) was recovered during a study of blood T cell repertoires in COVID-19. Study-level background: Some COVID-19 samples were acute and others convalescent; all came from the United States, Italy and Spain. Nucleic acid was either cDNA or gDNA, and it came from T cells, B-cell-depleted T cells, or PBMCs.

Under the authors' procedure: Estimated nucleated cell counts came from reference gene primer amplification. Sequencing was performed with immunoSEQ multiplex PCR; in TCRdb, only in-frame clones are kept and a portion is missing. The DNA was the basis for D and trimming; V, J and clone size are from that table. This table has 70,000 to 100,000 clones, approximately 70% appearing once. This clone came up a few times. Germline V gives CDR1 SGHRS, CDR2 YFSETQ. CDR3 length equals 13 residues. Losses at the gene ends were 0 bases for V and 9 bases for J; bases not matched to a gene: 4. The sequenced material came from peripheral blood. The receptor was isolated from a woman aged 55 to 70 in a cohort sampled during active or convalescent COVID-19. V gene TRBV5-1 combines with J gene TRBJ2-3, with TRBD2 matching 7 bases. CDR3 sequence: CASSLERGSTQYF. DNA for the CDR3: TGCGCCAGCAGCTTGGAACGCGGGAGCACGCAGTATTTT. Full variable domain (missing parts from reference TRBV5-1 and TRBJ2-3): KAGVTQTPRYLIKTRGQQVTLSCSPISGHRSVSWYQQTPGQGLQFLFEYFSETQRNKGNFPGRFSGRQFSNSRSEMNVSTLELGDSALYLCASSLERGSTQYFGPGTRLTVL.